A single sample is the source of the 9 T cell receptor beta chains below, sequenced in a study of blood T cell repertoires in COVID-19. TCRdb keeps only in-frame clones here, not all; method: immunoSEQ multiplex PCR. The table shows about 120,000 clones, with about four fifths occurring only once. Specimen: peripheral blood. The receptors derive from a man under 40 with COVID-19, enrolled during active disease.

The J gene is TRBJ2-3, the V gene TRBV6-1, with a weak D call TRBD1 (6 bases). This CDR3 contains 15 residues. Germline CDR1 MNHNS, CDR2 SASEGT. V gave up 0 bases and J gave up 6 bases, with 13 bases separating them. The DNA for the CDR3 is TGTGCCAGCAGTGAAGCCATACAGGGTTCCGATACGCAGTATTTT. This translates into CASSEAIQGSDTQYF.

The chain carries TRBV29-1 and TRBJ2-7; 7 nucleotides line up with TRBD2. CDR3 size: 13 residues. Germline CDR1 SQVTM, CDR2 ANQGSEA. V lost 5 bases, J lost 4 bases, and 8 bases stayed unmatched. In nucleotides, the CDR3 is TGCAGCGTTCGCCGGGAGGTCGGGTACGAGCAGTACTTC. It specifies CSVRREVGYEQYF.

The chain couples TRBV28 to TRBJ1-4; the match to TRBD1 covers 9 bases. With V trimmed by 2 bases and J by 0 bases, 13 bases remained unmatched. CDR3 length: 20 amino acids. The germline V gene encodes CDR1 MDHEN and CDR2 SYDVKM. Here the CDR3 DNA reads TGTGCCAGCAGTTTAGCGTCATTGGGACAGGGCGATGCAACTAATGAAAAACTGTTTTTT. Amino acids: CASSLASLGQGDATNEKLFF.

This clone was seen more than once but under ten times. The rearrangement links TRBV24-1 to TRBJ2-1; 13 positions match TRBD2. CDR1 is KGHDR and CDR2 is SFDVKD in the germline V gene. The CDR3 totals 19 residues. Losses at the gene ends were 3 bases for V and 5 bases for J; bases not matched to a gene: 12. CDR3 DNA sequence: TGTGCCACCAGTGATCCGGGACTAGCGGGATTCGAATTCGACAATGAGCAGTTCTTC. It translates to CATSDPGLAGFEFDNEQFF.

This chain's CDR3 is CASSLTLFYGYTF. CDR3 nucleotides: TGTGCCAGCAGTTTAACCCTATTCTATGGCTACACCTTC. The chain has TRBV12-3 or TRBV12-4 and TRBJ1-2; D not resolved. V gave up 2 bases and J gave up 4 bases, with 8 bases separating them. This CDR3 region has 13 residues.

CDR3 DNA sequence: TGTGCCAGCAGCCTCACAGGAGAGACCCAGTACTTC. It translates to CASSLTGETQYF. The chain joins TRBV11-2 to TRBJ2-5; D perhaps matches TRBD1 (5 bases). This CDR3 contains 12 residues. Germline loops: CDR1 SGHAT, CDR2 FQNNGV. Trimming took 5 bases from V and 4 from J, leaving 8 bases between them. The variable domain in full, completed from reference TRBV11-2 and TRBJ2-5, reads EAGVAQSPRYKIIEKRQSVAFWCNPISGHATLYWYQQILGQGPKLLIQFQNNGVVDDSQLPKDRFSAERLKGVDSTLKIQPAKLEDSAVYLCASSLTGETQYFGPGTRLLVL.

CDR3: CASQYRGGHSPLHF. CDR3 bases: TGTGCCAGCCAGTACAGGGGTGGTCACTCACCCCTCCACTTT. The gene calls are TRBV28 and TRBJ1-6; TRBD1 matches 7 bases. The CDR3 consists of 14 residues. Losses at the gene ends were 8 bases for V and 10 bases for J; bases not matched to a gene: 11. In germline, CDR1 is MDHEN, CDR2 SYDVKM.

V gene TRBV29-1 combines with J gene TRBJ2-7; D is undetermined. The CDR3 consists of 15 residues. Germline V gene sequence: CDR1 SQVTM, CDR2 ANQGSEA. The V end lost 7 bases, the J end lost 1 base, and 20 bases lay between the germline ends. The CDR3 coding sequence is TGCAGCGCCTTGAAACTGAGAGGAATATCCTACGAGCAGTACTTC. This codes for CSALKLRGISYEQYF.

This clone showed up many times. The chain joins TRBV15 to TRBJ2-1; D call uncertain. Germline values: CDR1 LNHNV, CDR2 YYDKDF (reference sequence). Trimming left V 1 base short and J 9 bases short, with 7 bases between. The CDR3 spans 12 residues. The CDR3 loop reads CATSRGVSEQFF. CDR3 bases: TGTGCCACCAGCAGAGGAGTGAGTGAGCAGTTCTTC.